What follows are 2 T cell receptor beta chains derived from one specimen sequenced in a study of regulatory T cells in long-lasting Graves disease. The time point was: newly diagnosed GD, antithyroid drugs for less than 3 months. PBMCs were the source of the RNA used for TCR sequencing. Assembly of TCR beta libraries relied on iRepertoire HTBI primers together with Arm-PCR of CDR3 regions. TCRdb used MiXCR to reprocess the multiplex PCR reads, holding one entry per CDR3 protein. Altogether 550,000 to 600,000 distinct CDR3 sequences are present, about 16% being singletons, with the ten largest covering around 12%. This sample also belongs to another study, concerning T cells in Graves' hyperthyroidism and ophthalmopathy.

The starting material was peripheral blood mononuclear cells (PBMCs), obtained at new diagnosis, from a patient treated with antithyroid drugs. These TCRs come from a man aged 18 to 29 with Graves disease.

This clonotype appeared many times. The CDR3 protein is CASRYGPELTDTQYF. The CDR3 nucleotides read TGTGCCAGCAGATATGGGCCGGAGCTGACAGATACGCAGTATTTT. This chain links TRBV2 with TRBJ2-3; D is unclear. Trimming stripped 6 bases from V and 3 bases from J, with 16 bases between. There are 15 residues in the CDR3. Germline CDR1 reads SNHLY; CDR2 reads FYNNEI.

V and J are TRBV9 and TRBJ2-1; 8 positions agree with TRBD2. Germline V gives CDR1 SGDLS, CDR2 YYNGEE. V trimming: 3 bases; J trimming: 7 bases; junction bases outside the gene matches: 12. CDR3 length: 16 amino acids. This CDR3 reads CASSAGGARAGNEQFF. DNA for the CDR3: TGTGCCAGCAGCGCGGGGGGGGCTAGGGCCGGTAATGAGCAGTTCTTC.